This paragraph reports one T cell receptor (beta chain). Its antigen is undetermined. V was trimmed by 5 bases and J by 10 bases, leaving 17 bases between them. CDR3 length: 12 residues. CDR1 and CDR2 from the germline V gene are SQVTM and ANQGSEA. Sequencing templates came from extracted RNA that was reverse transcribed into cDNA. The assay was immunoSEQ multiplex PCR, and TCRdb's table has in-frame clones only and misses some. The sample carries approximately 89,000 clones, roughly 42% recorded once. The data were obtained in a study of CD8+ T cells in alopecia areata. General study results and limits: Sequencing of scalp samples also includes resident alphabeta T cells from normal skin.

The sample consisted of CD4+ T cells sorted from blood. The TCR comes from a human donor with alopecia areata. This chain links TRBV29-1 with TRBJ1-2; unclear D gene. Written as DNA, the CDR3 is TGCAGCGTTAGCGGGCGCTATGTCGACTACACCTTC. Its protein is CSVSGRYVDYTF.